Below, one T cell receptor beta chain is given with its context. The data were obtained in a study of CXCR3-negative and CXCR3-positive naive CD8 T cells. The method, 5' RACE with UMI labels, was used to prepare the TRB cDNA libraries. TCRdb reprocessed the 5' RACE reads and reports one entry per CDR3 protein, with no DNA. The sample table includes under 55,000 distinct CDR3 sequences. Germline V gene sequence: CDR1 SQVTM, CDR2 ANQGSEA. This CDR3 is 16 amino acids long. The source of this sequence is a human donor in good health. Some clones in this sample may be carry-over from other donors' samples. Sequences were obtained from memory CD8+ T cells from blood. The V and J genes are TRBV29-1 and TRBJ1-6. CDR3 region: CSVEDRVRDYNSPLHF.